Following are 32 T cell receptor beta chains from one sample sequenced in a study of Graves' ophthalmopathy and Graves' hyperthyroidism (dated by TCRdb to 2016 to 2019). Sequencer: Illumina HiSeq 2000. For repertoire sequencing, TCR beta CDR3 regions were amplified from RNA transcripts. A first-round RT-PCR used HTBI primers with the Qiagen OneStep RT-PCR kit, followed by a second-round multiplex PCR, size selection and purification. TCRdb reanalyzed the raw reads on its own, using fastp at Q25 for trimming and MiXCR for clone calling, and kept in-frame beta chains. When rows share a CDR3 protein, they turn into one entry using the most common DNA and genes. Here the sample has around 1.1 million distinct CDR3 sequences; roughly 35% occur a single time. Over 8.5% of the sample rests with the top ten. The sample comprised peripheral blood or thyroid tissue (not recorded which). All receptors derive from an adult man with Graves' hyperthyroidism.

This clonotype was recorded at least ten times. The chain carries TRBV19 and TRBJ1-1; unclear D gene. Trimming pared 7 bases from V and 5 bases from J, leaving 14 bases between. The CDR3 spans 13 residues. CDR1 is LNHDA, CDR2 SQIVND, per germline (reference sequence). The CDR3 region is CASTSSLGTEAFF. In DNA, the CDR3 is TGTGCCAGTACGTCGAGCCTTGGGACTGAAGCTTTCTTT.

This clonotype was counted many times. The J gene is TRBJ2-7, the V gene TRBV7-8; D call uncertain. From germline, CDR1 is SGHVS and CDR2 FQNEAQ. The CDR3 spans 12 residues. The germline V and J ends were trimmed by 1 base and 9 bases, with 10 bases remaining between them. The CDR3, as DNA: TGTGCCAGCAGCTTAGTGTCAGAGGCGCAGTACTTC. Translation gives CASSLVSEAQYF. The entire variable domain, with the rest obtained from reference TRBV7-8 and TRBJ2-7, is as follows: GAGVSQSPRYKVAKRGQDVALRCDPISGHVSLFWYQQALGQGPEFLTYFQNEAQLDKSGLPSDRFFAERPEGSVSTLKIQRTQQEDSAVYLCASSLVSEAQYFGPGTRLTVT.

This rearrangement joins TRBV15 to TRBJ1-4; TRBD1 matches 8 bases. This CDR3 contains 13 residues. Germline V gene data show CDR1 as LNHNV and CDR2 as YYDKDF (reference sequence). V shed 0 bases and J 11 bases; nucleotides not matched to a gene: 2. The DNA for the CDR3 is TGTGCCACCAGCAGAGAGGACAGGGCCAAACTGTTTTTT. Translated, it gives CATSREDRAKLFF.

This clonotype appeared many times. The chain recombines TRBV10-2 with TRBJ2-5, with 8 bases identical to TRBD2. The CDR3 extends over 12 amino acids. V was clipped by 8 bases and J by 5 bases; unmatched bases: 4. Germline V lookup: CDR1 WSHSY, CDR2 SAAADI. The CDR3 loop reads CASRPGGETQYF. CDR3 bases: TGCGCCAGCCGCCCGGGAGGGGAGACCCAGTACTTC.

A single count supports this clonotype. The V and J genes are TRBV19 and TRBJ1-1, with 7 bases matching TRBD1. The ends lost 3 bases at V and 3 bases at J; junction bases unmatched: 7. Germline CDR1 LNHDA, CDR2 SQIVND (reference sequence). This CDR3 is 15 amino acids long. CDR3 region: CASSIGAGGYTEAFF. DNA for the CDR3: TGTGCCAGTAGTATTGGGGCAGGGGGGTACACTGAAGCTTTCTTT.

This clonotype showed up many times. The genes are TRBV11-2 and TRBJ2-5; D assignment may be TRBD1 or TRBD2 (5 bases each). This CDR3 comprises 15 residues. Germline values: CDR1 SGHAT, CDR2 FQNNGV. V was cut by 5 bases and J by 2 bases, with 15 bases left in between. The CDR3, as DNA: TGTGCCAGCAGCCCCAGCTCCGGGACGCAAGAGACCCAGTACTTC. This translates into CASSPSSGTQETQYF.

This clonotype has ten or more counts. V gene TRBV19 combines with J gene TRBJ2-2; tentatively, D is TRBD1 (6 bases). The CDR3 runs to 13 residues. Between the trimmed V and J ends, which lost 7 bases and 1 base, there was a span of 7 bases. Per the germline V gene, CDR1 is LNHDA and CDR2 is SQIVND (reference sequence). CDR3 coding DNA: TGTGCCAGTAAGGACAGGAACACCGGGGAGCTGTTTTTT. The encoded protein is CASKDRNTGELFF.

This clonotype appeared a single time. V usage is TRBV19 and J usage is TRBJ1-1; possible D gene TRBD1, 5 bases. The CDR3 is made up of 14 amino acids. Between the trimmed V and J ends, which lost 9 bases and 6 bases, there was a span of 20 bases. CDR1 is LNHDA, CDR2 SQIVND, per germline (reference sequence). This CDR3 is CASSEALRQSEAFF. As DNA, the CDR3 is TGTGCCAGCAGTGAAGCGCTTCGACAGTCTGAAGCTTTCTTT.

This clonotype was observed many times. The chain uses TRBV7-8 and TRBJ1-5, with D possibly TRBD1 on 6 matching bases. Trimming removed 5 bases at V and 1 base at J, with 12 bases between. The germline V gene has CDR1 SGHVS and CDR2 FQNEAQ. The CDR3 length is 15 residues. DNA of the CDR3: TGTGCCAGCAGCCTACAGGGTATCAGCAATCAGCCCCAGCATTTT. It yields the protein CASSLQGISNQPQHF.

This clonotype was seen only a few times. This rearrangement joins TRBV20-1 to TRBJ1-5; no definite D call. Germline CDR1 reads DFQATT; CDR2 reads SNEGSKA (reference sequence). The V and J ends lost 4 bases and 1 base respectively, with 17 bases between them. The CDR3 loop spans 16 amino acids. CDR3 sequence: CSAISRPGESNQPQHF. DNA for the CDR3: TGCAGTGCTATATCGCGTCCCGGGGAGAGCAATCAGCCCCAGCATTTT.

The chain couples TRBV2 to TRBJ2-7; 8 bases match TRBD1. CDR3 size: 15 residues. Germline CDR1 SNHLY, CDR2 FYNNEI. The V gene end was trimmed by 5 bases and the J gene end by 2 bases; junction bases not matched to a gene: 8. Written as DNA, the CDR3 is TGTGCCAGCAGTTTGGAGACAGGGGTGCCCTACGAGCAGTACTTC. Translated, it gives CASSLETGVPYEQYF.

Regarding this clonotype: It may be a read error: a sequence one base away is much more abundant. The chain uses TRBV6-5 and TRBJ1-6; 9 bases fit TRBD1. Germline V gene lookup returns CDR1 MNHEY and CDR2 SVGAGI. This CDR3 spans 13 amino acids. CDR3 in amino acids: CASTGQGDSPIHF. In DNA form, the CDR3 reads TGTGCCAGCACGGGACAGGGCGATTCACCCATCCACTTT.

This clonotype was seen a few times. A much larger clone lies a single base off, so this may be a read error. The chain uses TRBV5-1 and TRBJ1-3; no reliable D call. Germline V lookup: CDR1 SGHRS, CDR2 YFSETQ. The ends were cut back, 0 bases at V and 2 bases at J, with 12 bases in the middle. CDR3 size: 16 residues. The CDR3 spells CASSLDQQETGNTIYF. CDR3 coding DNA: TGCGCCAGCAGCTTGGACCAGCAGGAAACTGGAAACACCATATATTTT.

The chain links TRBV30 to TRBJ2-7; D perhaps matches TRBD1 (6 bases). The germline gives CDR1 GTSNPN, CDR2 SVGIG (reference sequence). There are 13 residues in the CDR3. With 3 bases removed from V and 3 bases from J, the gap between germline ends came to 12 bases. CDR3 coding DNA: TGTGCCTGGAGACTAACAGGGTTCTACGAGCAGTACTTC. It encodes CAWRLTGFYEQYF.

This clonotype has more than one count but fewer than ten. V and J are TRBV7-9 and TRBJ1-4, with D maybe TRBD1 (5 bases). The CDR3 contains 15 residues. Trimming removed 4 bases from V and 3 bases from J, with 12 bases in between. Germline CDR1 SEHNR, CDR2 FQNEAQ (reference sequence). In DNA form, the CDR3 reads TGTGCCAGCAGCTGGGGGGGGAGTTCTAATGAAAAACTGTTTTTT. This encodes CASSWGGSSNEKLFF.

This clonotype was recorded many times. V gene TRBV24-1 combines with J gene TRBJ1-5, with a weak D call TRBD1 (5 bases). With 3 bases removed from V and 5 bases from J, the gap between germline ends came to 10 bases. The CDR3 runs 14 residues. Germline V gives CDR1 KGHDR, CDR2 SFDVKD. The CDR3 here is CATSDAGRDQPQHF. In nucleotides, the CDR3 is TGTGCCACCAGTGATGCGGGACGAGATCAGCCCCAGCATTTT.

There are a few counts of this clonotype. The chain carries TRBV16 and TRBJ1-1, with 9 bases fitting TRBD1. V lost 2 bases and J lost 1; bases outside the gene matches: 11. The CDR3 contains 18 residues. Germline CDR1 is KGHSY and CDR2 is FQNENV. In DNA, the CDR3 is TGTGCCAGCAGCCAAAGGTCGGGGACAGGGAGGAAGAACACTGAAGCTTTCTTT. Protein: CASSQRSGTGRKNTEAFF.

This clonotype came up many times. The chain employs TRBV29-1 and TRBJ2-7, with unresolved D. The V gene's germline CDR1 is SQVTM and CDR2 ANQGSEA. The CDR3 is 13 amino acids. The V gene lost 4 bases and the J gene lost 2 bases, with 12 bases spanning the gap. The CDR3 here is CSVVMDRAYEQYF. CDR3 nucleotide sequence: TGCAGCGTTGTGATGGACCGGGCCTACGAGCAGTACTTC.

As for this clonotype: One junction end disagrees with the germline gene, perhaps due to a read error. J is TRBJ2-7 and V is TRBV7-2; 8 bases are a match to TRBD2. The CDR3 runs to 12 residues. The germline V gene has CDR1 SGHTA and CDR2 FQGNSA. CDR3 loop: CASSSGRGGPTF. DNA of the CDR3: TGTGCCAGCAGCTCAGGACGCGGGGGGCCTACTTTC.

Points on this clonotype: At one of its ends the junction is not consistent with the germline gene, which may arise from a read error. The chain couples TRBV7-6 to TRBJ2-7; D is unresolved. This CDR3 comprises 13 residues. CDR1 SGHVS and CDR2 FNYEAQ come from the germline V gene. The DNA of the CDR3 is TGTGCCGGCAGCCCCGCTTCAAGCTACGAGCAGTACTTC. This translates into CAGSPASSYEQYF.

The table lists this clonotype with many counts. V gene TRBV19 combines with J gene TRBJ2-2, with TRBD2 as a possible D gene (7 bases). Germline loops: CDR1 LNHDA, CDR2 SQIVND (reference sequence). V shed 5 bases and J shed 5 bases, with 15 bases lying between them. The CDR3 consists of 15 residues. The CDR3 coding sequence is TGTGCCAGTAGTGGGGGGGCCTCCCGAACCGGGGAGCTGTTTTTT. This encodes CASSGGASRTGELFF.

The sample holds many counts of this clonotype. The chain links TRBV9 to TRBJ1-2; maybe TRBD1 (5 bases). The germline gives CDR1 SGDLS, CDR2 YYNGEE. The V and J ends lost 3 bases and 8 bases respectively, with 17 bases between them. This CDR3 is 14 amino acids long. CDR3 protein: CASSARQSLGGYTF. DNA for the CDR3: TGTGCCAGCAGCGCACGACAGTCCCTTGGGGGCTACACCTTC. The entire variable domain, with the rest obtained from reference TRBV9 and TRBJ1-2, is as follows: DSGVTQTPKHLITATGQRVTLRCSPRSGDLSVYWYQQSLDQGLQFLIQYYNGEERAKGNILERFSAQQFPDLHSELNLSSLELGDSALYFCASSARQSLGGYTFGSGTRLTVV.

V usage is TRBV29-1 and J usage is TRBJ1-2; 7 bases map to TRBD1. The CDR3 covers 15 residues. CDR1 and CDR2 from the germline V gene are SQVTM and ANQGSEA. Losses at the gene ends were 1 base for V and 7 bases for J; bases not matched to a gene: 12. The CDR3 DNA is TGCAGCGTTGAAGTATCAGGGGGGAGGGTGGCTGGCTACACCTTC. As protein: CSVEVSGGRVAGYTF.

The V and J genes are TRBV12-3 or TRBV12-4 and TRBJ1-2, with D maybe TRBD1 (5 bases). CDR3 length: 13 residues. V was shortened by 6 bases and J by 6 bases, with 14 bases between the two germline ends. In DNA, the CDR3 is TGTGCCAGCAGGTTACAGCAAGGGGATGGCTACACCTTC. It encodes CASRLQQGDGYTF.

This clonotype was seen at least ten times. The chain recombines TRBV19 with TRBJ1-6; tentative D call: TRBD1 (6 bases). This CDR3 spans 15 amino acids. Per the germline V gene, CDR1 is LNHDA and CDR2 is SQIVND (reference sequence). V was clipped by 6 bases and J by 5 bases, with 14 bases between them. CDR3 protein: CASSLTGHDNSPLHF. The DNA of the CDR3 is TGTGCCAGTAGCCTCACGGGACACGATAATTCACCCCTCCACTTT.

This chain links TRBV29-1 with TRBJ2-2, with TRBD2 identical over 9 bases. The CDR3 consists of 14 residues. Germline trimming cut 8 bases from V and 3 bases from J; bases unmatched to any gene: 7. The V gene's germline CDR1 is SQVTM and CDR2 ANQGSEA. CDR3 sequence: CSSKSGGHTGELFF. CDR3 DNA sequence: TGCAGCTCTAAGAGCGGGGGGCACACCGGGGAGCTGTTTTTT.

This clonotype was seen ten or more times. This chain uses TRBV6-5 with TRBJ2-5; D unclear. Germline V gene lookup returns CDR1 MNHEY and CDR2 SVGAGI. Trimming removed 3 bases at V and 5 bases at J, with 4 bases between. The CDR3 totals 11 residues. The CDR3 bases are TGTGCCAGCAGTTATATGGAGACCCAGTACTTC. Translation gives CASSYMETQYF.

This clonotype appeared many times. The CDR3 loop is CASRSQGGPTYEQYF. CDR3 bases: TGTGCCAGCAGAAGCCAGGGAGGTCCTACCTACGAGCAGTACTTC. V is TRBV6-5 and J is TRBJ2-7; perhaps TRBD2 as D (6 bases). Deletions cut 6 bases from V and 2 bases from J, with 17 bases between. The CDR3 sequence is 15 residues long. Per the germline V gene, CDR1 is MNHEY and CDR2 is SVGAGI.

The rearrangement joins TRBV5-1 to TRBJ2-3; the D gene is possibly TRBD1 (6 bases). Germline V gene lookup returns CDR1 SGHRS and CDR2 YFSETQ. V was cut by 4 bases and J by 0 bases, with 12 bases left in between. The CDR3 length is 15 residues. In DNA form, the CDR3 reads TGCGCCAGCAGCCCGGACAGATCTAGCACAGATACGCAGTATTTT. Translated: CASSPDRSSTDTQYF.

The chain combines TRBV6-4 with TRBJ2-3; 8 positions agree with TRBD2. Per the germline V gene, CDR1 is MRHNA and CDR2 is SNTAGT. This CDR3 region has 15 residues. The ends lost 3 bases at V and 0 bases at J; junction bases unmatched: 2. The CDR3 DNA sequence: TGTGCCAGCAGTGAGGCTAGCGGGAGCACAGATACGCAGTATTTT. Its translation: CASSEASGSTDTQYF.

This clonotype was found many times. The rearrangement links TRBV29-1 to TRBJ2-7, with TRBD1 matching over 10 bases. Germline trimming cut 6 bases from V and 2 bases from J; bases unmatched to any gene: 7. The V gene's germline CDR1 is SQVTM and CDR2 ANQGSEA. The CDR3 runs to 14 residues. The CDR3 spells CSVTPGQGTYEQYF. In nucleotides, the CDR3 is TGCAGCGTGACCCCGGGACAGGGGACCTACGAGCAGTACTTC.

V is TRBV3-1 and J is TRBJ2-7; D is undetermined. Trimming took 1 base from V and 0 from J, leaving 10 bases between them. CDR3 length equals 15 residues. Germline lookup yields CDR1 LGHDT and CDR2 YNNKEL (reference sequence). CDR3 nucleotide sequence: TGTGCCAGCAGCCAAGGTACGTGGAGCTCCTACGAGCAGTACTTC. Translated: CASSQGTWSSYEQYF.